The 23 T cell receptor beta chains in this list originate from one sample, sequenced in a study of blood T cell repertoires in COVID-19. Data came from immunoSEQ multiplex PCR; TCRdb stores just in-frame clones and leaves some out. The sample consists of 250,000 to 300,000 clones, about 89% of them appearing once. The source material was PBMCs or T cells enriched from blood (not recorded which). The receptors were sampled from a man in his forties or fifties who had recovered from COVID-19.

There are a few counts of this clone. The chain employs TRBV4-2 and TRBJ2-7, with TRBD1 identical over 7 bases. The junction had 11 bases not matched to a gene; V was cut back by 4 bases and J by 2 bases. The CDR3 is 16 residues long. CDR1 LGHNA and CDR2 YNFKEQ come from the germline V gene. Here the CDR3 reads CASSPLWGTETYEQYF. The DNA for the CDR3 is TGTGCCAGCAGCCCTCTCTGGGGGACAGAGACCTACGAGCAGTACTTC.

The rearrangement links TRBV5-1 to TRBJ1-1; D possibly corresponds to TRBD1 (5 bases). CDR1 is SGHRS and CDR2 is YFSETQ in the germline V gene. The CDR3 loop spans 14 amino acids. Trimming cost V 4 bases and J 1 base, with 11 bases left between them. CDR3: CASSPDGGNTEAFF. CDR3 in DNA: TGCGCCAGCAGCCCCGACGGGGGGAACACTGAAGCTTTCTTT.

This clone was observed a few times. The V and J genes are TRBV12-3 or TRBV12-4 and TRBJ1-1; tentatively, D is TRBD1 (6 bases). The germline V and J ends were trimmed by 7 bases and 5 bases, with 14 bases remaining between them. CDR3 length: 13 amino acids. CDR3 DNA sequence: TGTGCCAGCAAACTGCGTCAGGGGACTGAAGCTTTCTTT. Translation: CASKLRQGTEAFF.

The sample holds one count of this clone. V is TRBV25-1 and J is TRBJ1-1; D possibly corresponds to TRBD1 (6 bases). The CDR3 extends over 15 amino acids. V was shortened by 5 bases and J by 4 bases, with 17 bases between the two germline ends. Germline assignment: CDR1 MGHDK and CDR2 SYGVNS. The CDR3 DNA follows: TGTGCCAGCAGTCCCCCGGGCCGGACAGCCACTGAAGCTTTCTTT. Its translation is CASSPPGRTATEAFF. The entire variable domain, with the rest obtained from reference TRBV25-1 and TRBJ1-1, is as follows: EADIYQTPRYLVIGTGKKITLECSQTMGHDKMYWYQQDPGMELHLIHYSYGVNSTEKGDLSSESTVSRIRTEHFPLTLESARPSHTSQYLCASSPPGRTATEAFFGQGTRLTVV.

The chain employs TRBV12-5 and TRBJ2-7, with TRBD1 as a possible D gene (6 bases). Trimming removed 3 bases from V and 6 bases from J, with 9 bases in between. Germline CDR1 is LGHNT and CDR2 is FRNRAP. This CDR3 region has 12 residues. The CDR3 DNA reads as TGTGCTAGTGGTTTACAGGGCCGCGAGCAGTACTTC. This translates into CASGLQGREQYF.

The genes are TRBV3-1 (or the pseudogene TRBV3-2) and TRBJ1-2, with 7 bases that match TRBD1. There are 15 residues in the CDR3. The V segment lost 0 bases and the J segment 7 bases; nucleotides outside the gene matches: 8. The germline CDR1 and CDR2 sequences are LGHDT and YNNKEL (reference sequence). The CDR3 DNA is TGTGCCAGCAGCCAAGAAATGGGCAGGGGGTCTGGCTACACCTTC. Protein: CASSQEMGRGSGYTF.

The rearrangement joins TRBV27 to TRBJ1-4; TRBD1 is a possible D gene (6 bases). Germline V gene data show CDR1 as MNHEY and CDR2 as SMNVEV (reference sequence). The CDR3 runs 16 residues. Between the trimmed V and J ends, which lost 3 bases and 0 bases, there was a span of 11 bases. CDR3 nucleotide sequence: TGTGCCAGCAGTTTTTCGACAGGAGCAACTAATGAAAAACTGTTTTTT. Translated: CASSFSTGATNEKLFF.

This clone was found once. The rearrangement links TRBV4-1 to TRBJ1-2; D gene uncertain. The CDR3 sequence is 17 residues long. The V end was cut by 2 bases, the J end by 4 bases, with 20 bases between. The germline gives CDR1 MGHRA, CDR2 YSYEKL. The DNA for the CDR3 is TGCGCCAGCAGCCAACAGATAGCCGACCCCGTCCTCTATGGCTACACCTTC. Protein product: CASSQQIADPVLYGYTF.

DNA for the CDR3: TGTGCCAGCAGCTTGGGACAGACTTATGGCTACACCTTC. Amino acids: CASSLGQTYGYTF. The chain recombines TRBV7-8 with TRBJ1-2, with TRBD1 matching 7 bases. Germline assignment: CDR1 SGHVS and CDR2 FQNEAQ. The CDR3 runs to 13 residues. With V trimmed by 3 bases and J by 5 bases, 3 bases remained unmatched.

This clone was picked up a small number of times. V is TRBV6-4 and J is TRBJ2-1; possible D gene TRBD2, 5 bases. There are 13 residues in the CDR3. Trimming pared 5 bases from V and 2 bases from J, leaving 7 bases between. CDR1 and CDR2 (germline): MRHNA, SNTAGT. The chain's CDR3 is CASSTTTYNEQFF. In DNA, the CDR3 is TGTGCCAGCAGTACGACTACCTACAATGAGCAGTTCTTC.

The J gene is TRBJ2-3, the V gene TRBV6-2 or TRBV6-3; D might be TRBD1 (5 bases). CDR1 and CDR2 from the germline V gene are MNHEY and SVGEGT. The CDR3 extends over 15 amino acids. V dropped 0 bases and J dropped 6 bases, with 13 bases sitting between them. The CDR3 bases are TGTGCCAGCAGTTACTCTGGCCAGGGTGGTGATACGCAGTATTTT. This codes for CASSYSGQGGDTQYF.

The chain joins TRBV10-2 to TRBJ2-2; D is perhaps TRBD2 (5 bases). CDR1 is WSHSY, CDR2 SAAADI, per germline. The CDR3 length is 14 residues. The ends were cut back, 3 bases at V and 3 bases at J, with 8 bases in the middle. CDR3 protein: CASSEREHTGELFF. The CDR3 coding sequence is TGCGCCAGCAGTGAAAGGGAGCACACCGGGGAGCTGTTTTTT.

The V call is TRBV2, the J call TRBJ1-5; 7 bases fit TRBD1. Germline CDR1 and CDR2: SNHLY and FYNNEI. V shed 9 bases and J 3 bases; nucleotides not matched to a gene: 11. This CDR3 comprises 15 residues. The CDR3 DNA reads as TGTGCCAGTGAAAGGCAGGGGGTGAACAATCAGCCCCAGCATTTT. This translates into CASERQGVNNQPQHF.

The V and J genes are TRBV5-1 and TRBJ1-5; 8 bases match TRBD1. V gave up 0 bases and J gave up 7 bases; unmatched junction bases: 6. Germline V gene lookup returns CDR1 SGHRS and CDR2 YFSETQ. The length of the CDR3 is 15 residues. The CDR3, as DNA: TGCGCCAGCAGCTTGGCCCTCTCAGGGGGCCAGCCCCAGCATTTT. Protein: CASSLALSGGQPQHF.

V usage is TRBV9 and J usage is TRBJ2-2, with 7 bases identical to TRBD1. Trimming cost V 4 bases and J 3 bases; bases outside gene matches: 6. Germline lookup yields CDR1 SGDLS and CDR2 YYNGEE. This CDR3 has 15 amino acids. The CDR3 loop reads CASSIGDSHTGELFF. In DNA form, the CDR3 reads TGTGCCAGCAGCATCGGGGACAGTCACACCGGGGAGCTGTTTTTT.

CDR3 residues: CASTPGQGVNEQYF. The CDR3 nucleotides are TGTGCCAGCACCCCGGGACAGGGTGTCAACGAGCAGTACTTC. The chain couples TRBV27 to TRBJ2-7; 9 bases match TRBD1. V dropped 7 bases and J dropped 5; count of bases not matched to a gene: 9. Germline V gene data show CDR1 as MNHEY and CDR2 as SMNVEV (reference sequence). The CDR3 covers 14 residues.

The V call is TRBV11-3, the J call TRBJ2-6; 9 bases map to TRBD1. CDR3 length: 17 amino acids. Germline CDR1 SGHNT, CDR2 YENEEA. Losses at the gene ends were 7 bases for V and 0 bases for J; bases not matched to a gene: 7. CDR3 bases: TGTGCCAGCAACCCGGGACAGGGATTCTCTGGGGCCAACGTCCTGACTTTC. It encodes CASNPGQGFSGANVLTF.

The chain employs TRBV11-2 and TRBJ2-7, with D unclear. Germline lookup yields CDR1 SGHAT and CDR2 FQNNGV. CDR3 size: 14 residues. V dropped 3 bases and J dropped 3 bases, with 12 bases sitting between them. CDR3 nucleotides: TGTGCCAGCAGCTTCGTTTCACAAGACTACGAGCAGTACTTC. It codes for CASSFVSQDYEQYF.

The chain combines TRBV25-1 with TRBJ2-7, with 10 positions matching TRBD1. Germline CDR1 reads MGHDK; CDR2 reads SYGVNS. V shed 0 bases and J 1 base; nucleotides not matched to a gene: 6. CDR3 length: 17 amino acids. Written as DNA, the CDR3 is TGTGCCAGCAGTGAATATTATTTGGGACAGGGGTCCTACGAGCAGTACTTC. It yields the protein CASSEYYLGQGSYEQYF.

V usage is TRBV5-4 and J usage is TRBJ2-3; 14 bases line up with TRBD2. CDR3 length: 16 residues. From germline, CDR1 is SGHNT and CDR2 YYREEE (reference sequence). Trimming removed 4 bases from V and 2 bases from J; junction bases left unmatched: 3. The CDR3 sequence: CASSLGLAGATDTQYF. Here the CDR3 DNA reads TGTGCCAGCAGCCTGGGACTAGCGGGAGCCACAGATACGCAGTATTTT. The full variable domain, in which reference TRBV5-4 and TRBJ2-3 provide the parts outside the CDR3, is ETGVTQSPTHLIKTRGQQVTLRCSSQSGHNTVSWYQQALGQGPQFIFQYYREEENGRGNFPPRFSGLQFPNYSSELNVNALELDDSALYLCASSLGLAGATDTQYFGPGTRLTVL.

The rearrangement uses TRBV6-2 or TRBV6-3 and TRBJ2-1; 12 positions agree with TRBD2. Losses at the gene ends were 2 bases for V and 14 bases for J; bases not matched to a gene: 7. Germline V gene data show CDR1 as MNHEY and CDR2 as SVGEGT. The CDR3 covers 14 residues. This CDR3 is CASSYVTSGGREFF. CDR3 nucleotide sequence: TGTGCCAGCAGTTACGTAACTAGCGGGGGGCGGGAGTTCTTC.

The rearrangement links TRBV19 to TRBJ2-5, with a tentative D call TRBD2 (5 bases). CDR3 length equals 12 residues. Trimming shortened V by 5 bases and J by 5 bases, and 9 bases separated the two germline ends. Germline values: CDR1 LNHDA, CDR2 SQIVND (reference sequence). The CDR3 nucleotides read TGTGCCAGTAGTCGAGGGTGGGAGACCCAGTACTTC. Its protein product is CASSRGWETQYF.

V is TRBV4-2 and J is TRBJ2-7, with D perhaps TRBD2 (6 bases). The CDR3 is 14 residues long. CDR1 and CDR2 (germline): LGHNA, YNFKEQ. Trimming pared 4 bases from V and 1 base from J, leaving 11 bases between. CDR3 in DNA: TGTGCCAGCAGCCCCCGGGAGTCGTCCTACGAGCAGTACTTC. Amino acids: CASSPRESSYEQYF.